Each of the 8 T cell receptor beta chains below was sequenced from the same sample in a study of T cell clones after liver transplantation. Data came from immunoSEQ multiplex PCR; TCRdb stores just in-frame clones and leaves some out. The sample records approximately 51,000 clones, 70% to 75% being singletons. The material was CD4+ T cells from blood, obtained roughly 55 months after liver transplant. Receptor source: a human patient who received a liver transplant. Some T cells may be the graft donor's.

This clone was counted between two and nine times. The V call is TRBV4-2, the J call TRBJ2-7; weak D call: TRBD2 (5 bases). The germline V gene has CDR1 LGHNA and CDR2 YNFKEQ. The V and J ends lost 6 bases and 6 bases respectively, with 18 bases between them. The CDR3 totals 14 residues. CDR3 amino acids: CASSPSSAVGEQYF. CDR3 DNA sequence: TGTGCCAGCAGTCCTAGCTCCGCAGTGGGCGAGCAGTACTTC.

The chain employs TRBV7-8 and TRBJ2-7; the D is unclear. Trimming left V 0 bases short and J 5 bases short, with 11 bases between. CDR1 and CDR2 (germline): SGHVS, FQNEAQ. CDR3 length equals 14 residues. In DNA, the CDR3 is TGTGCCAGCAGCTTAGCGAGGTTGAACGACGAGCAGTACTTC. Translating gives CASSLARLNDEQYF.

The rearrangement links TRBV7-9 to TRBJ2-7; D might be TRBD2 (6 bases). The germline V gene has CDR1 SEHNR and CDR2 FQNEAQ (reference sequence). The CDR3 loop spans 13 amino acids. The V and J ends lost 4 bases and 6 bases respectively, with 13 bases between them. The CDR3 reads CASSSYAGSEQYF. CDR3 coding DNA: TGTGCCAGCAGCTCTTATGCGGGAAGCGAGCAGTACTTC. Together with reference TRBV7-9 and TRBJ2-7, the CDR3 gives the full variable domain: DTGVSQNPRHKITKRGQNVTFRCDPISEHNRLYWYRQTLGQGPEFLTYFQNEAQLEKSRLLSDRFSAERPKGSFSTLEIQRTEQGDSAMYLCASSSYAGSEQYFGPGTRLTVT.

The rearrangement joins TRBV28 to TRBJ1-1; D gene uncertain. Germline-derived CDR1 and CDR2 are MDHEN and SYDVKM. The CDR3 length is 12 residues. Trimming pared 2 bases from V and 0 bases from J, leaving 1 base between. CDR3 in DNA: TGTGCCAGCAGTTTAGTGAACACTGAAGCTTTCTTT. Translating gives CASSLVNTEAFF.

This sequence joins TRBV9 and TRBJ1-2; 8 bases agree with TRBD1. J lost 2 bases, V lost 3 bases, and 6 bases had no gene match. This CDR3 spans 15 amino acids. Germline V lookup: CDR1 SGDLS, CDR2 YYNGEE. The CDR3 bases are TGTGCCAGCAGCGCTCGACAGGGGACAAACTATGGCTACACCTTC. Its protein product is CASSARQGTNYGYTF.

The gene calls are TRBV9 and TRBJ1-2, with D maybe TRBD1 (5 bases). The CDR3 contains 15 residues. Per the germline V gene, CDR1 is SGDLS and CDR2 is YYNGEE. Deletions cut 0 bases from V and 4 bases from J, with 13 bases between. The CDR3 bases are TGTGCCAGCAGCGTAGACTCAGAACAGGTCTATGGCTACACCTTC. This gives the protein CASSVDSEQVYGYTF.

The chain has TRBV7-6 and TRBJ1-1; perhaps TRBD1 as D (5 bases). The V gene's germline CDR1 is SGHVS and CDR2 FNYEAQ. V was cut by 1 base and J by 6 bases, with 12 bases left in between. The CDR3 loop spans 14 amino acids. In DNA, the CDR3 is TGTGCCAGCAGCTTAGTGGACATGGGGGCTGAAGCTTTCTTT. Translated: CASSLVDMGAEAFF.

The chain combines TRBV7-9 with TRBJ2-1; maybe TRBD1 (6 bases). This CDR3 spans 15 amino acids. Germline assignment: CDR1 SEHNR and CDR2 FQNEAQ (reference sequence). V lost 0 bases and J 5 bases, leaving 11 bases between the germline ends. The CDR3 region has the DNA TGTGCCAGCAGCTTAGCGAGACAGGTTGACAATGAGCAGTTCTTC. Encoded protein: CASSLARQVDNEQFF.